This TCR beta chain was retrieved from a study of T cell changes during pregnancy in multiple sclerosis. Trimming removed 8 bases at V and 1 base at J, with 8 bases between. Germline CDR1 and CDR2: WSHSY and SAAADI. This CDR3 region has 12 residues. Libraries were prepared by immunoSEQ multiplex PCR; TCRdb keeps only in-frame clonotypes and omits some of them. The table shows 40,000 to 55,000 clones, with under 90% occurring only once. The rearrangement joins TRBV10-2 to TRBJ1-1, with D perhaps matching TRBD1 (6 bases). The specimen comprised peripheral blood, sampled in the first trimester of pregnancy. The receptor's source is a female donor in good health, enrolled as a control in a pregnancy study. CDR3 nucleotides: TGCGCCAGCGGGGACAAGAACACTGAAGCTTTCTTT. This codes for CASGDKNTEAFF.